This TCR beta chain derives from a study of blood T cells in healthy people across ages (dated by TCRdb to 2015 to 2017). About the study as a whole: In model experiments, roughly one uniquely barcoded TCR beta cDNA molecule per two T cells was captured by template switching. The study measured age-related changes in TCR beta repertoire diversity using deep sequencing normalized with unique cDNA molecular identifiers. The donors were split into four age groups: young (average around 15 years), middle-aged (39), aged (62) and long-lived (82). To avoid experimental bias, donors of different ages were randomly spread across the sequencing lanes. The study analyzed two additional independent replicas of 1 million unique cDNA reads from the same blood draw for two donors, one aged 18 to 30 and one aged 80 or older.

Paper-wide results and their limitations: Estimates of total diversity based on one million sequenced T cells were considered lower bounds and underestimates. Bulk unsorted PBMC profiling prevented conclusive comparison of naive and antigen-experienced compartments. Because donor CMV infection status was unknown, age-related changes in expanded clonotypes were potentially confounded. As age increased, observed TCR beta diversity per million T cells dropped in a roughly linear way, and a significant reduction was already evident by age 40. There was a strong correlation between observed TCR beta diversity and the percentage of naive T cells measured by flow cytometry. Compared with the aged group, more naive CD4+ T cells, fewer expanded clones and increased TCR diversity were shown by the long-lived group, suggesting age selection.

Per the germline V gene, SGHTA is the CDR1 and FQGNSA is the CDR2. Cut back by 5 bases and 2 bases, the V and J ends lie 13 bases apart. The CDR3 runs 14 residues from the cysteine to the phenylalanine. The DNA shown is the 42-base CDR3, in frame from base 1. The library was generated by 5' RACE. A second PCR of roughly 7 to 11 cycles was performed with a sample-barcoded 5' primer and a J-beta primer mix. A unique molecular identifier was introduced onto each TCR beta cDNA molecule by a template-switch 5' adaptor carrying 12 random nucleotides. Each sample yielded at least 2.5 million CDR3-containing paired-end reads. All of the RNA was converted into first-strand cDNA using the Mint cDNA synthesis kit, with a TRBC-specific oligonucleotide serving as the primer. Following uracil-DNA glycosylase treatment, a first 18-cycle PCR with universal primers M1SS and BC2_uni_R was performed on all cDNA. The study's own analysis went as follows. For normalization, 1 million high-quality reads, each with a distinct molecular identifier, were randomly selected from each sample. Reads sharing molecular identifiers were discarded rather than binned into consensus sequences. MiTCR, set to a Q25 quality threshold and the strictest error-elimination algorithm, was used for CDR3 identification, clonotype clustering and error correction. Lower-bound total TCR beta diversity was estimated with a nonparametric unseen species model using Euler transformation. The public reads were run again by TCRdb, first through fastp at Q25 and then through MiXCR, and only productive beta chains were kept. Rows merge per CDR3 protein into single entries with the most common DNA and genes. TCRdb's processing, not the study's, gives the V and J calls here. This sample is represented by roughly 1.9 million distinct CDR3 sequences; about two fifths of them were singletons. Under 30% of the sample goes to the ten largest clones.

The 35 to 40 donors, aged roughly 6 to 95 years, were systemically healthy Caucasian individuals from Russia. Each donor gave approximately 10 milliliters of peripheral blood, collected into EDTA-treated Vacutainer tubes. Ficoll-Paque density-gradient centrifugation was used to isolate PBMCs, with at least 7 million per sample. Trizol reagent was used to extract total RNA from the PBMCs, yielding at least 6 micrograms per sample. The percentages of naive CD45RAhigh/CD27high T cells were determined by flow cytometry on a PBMC aliquot from every donor. This clonotype was observed a few times. The target of this receptor is not known. Base-call qualities are not available, and no considerably larger clone is one nucleotide away.

The sample taken for sequencing was blood. The V and J genes are TRBV7-2 and TRBJ2-7; the D gene identity is not certain. This sequence was found in a human donor in good health. The CDR3 sequence is CASSTSRSPYEQYF. The nucleotide sequence reads as follows: TGTGCCAGCAGCACCTCACGTAGTCCCTACGAGCAGTACTTC.